This record covers a single T cell receptor beta chain. The target antigen is unknown. CDR3 sequences, V/J genes, frequencies and template counts came from survey-depth TCRbeta sequencing. Some clones are missing from TCRdb's copy, which holds only in-frame ones; the method was immunoSEQ multiplex PCR. The sample holds about 3,300 clones, around 70% seen once. The CDR3 extends over 15 amino acids. The ends were cut back, 7 bases at V and 5 bases at J, with 18 bases in the middle. Germline CDR1 and CDR2: LNHDA and SQIVND (reference sequence). This sample is part of a study of tissue T cells after allogeneic stem cell transplantation. Overall study findings and caveats: Across patients, clones rarely overlapped, yet motif clusters were shared tissue-specifically. Within patients, tissue anatomy strongly shaped TCR repertoire composition.

Source: tissue from the right colon, taken at autopsy. The source is a male donor aged 60 or over with lung cancer. This chain connects TRBV19 to TRBJ1-5, with D hard to call. CDR3 sequence (DNA): TGTGCCAGTACCCACGACACTGACGGAGATCAGCCCCAGCATTTT. As protein: CASTHDTDGDQPQHF.